The sequence of this T cell receptor beta chain was determined in a study of CD4 T cells in relation to SARS-CoV-2 and coronaviruses. Study overall: The negative reference was HIV-1 Nef peptide pool or peptide-free culture.

As to this clone: Its specificity is not known.

General study points: Compared with monoreactive clones, crossreactive clones showed significantly weaker SARS-CoV-2 expansion.

The data were produced by immunoSEQ multiplex PCR, yet TCRdb's version contains in-frame clones alone and is incomplete. The table records nearly 20,000 clones, around 80% of them present only once. Germline CDR1 and CDR2: SGHNT and YYREEE (reference sequence). V was trimmed by 2 bases and J by 4 bases, leaving 15 bases between them. The CDR3 consists of 15 residues. The unexposed donors gave CD4+ T cells in about 2011-2018, prior to COVID-19. CD4+ T cells were isolated from the cells after about nine days of culture. As cell numbers allowed, unexposed-donor CD4+ T cells faced SARS-CoV-2 S/N and four cold-coronavirus spikes. Fresh IL-2 medium replaced half the medium on days 3 and 7.

The sequence derives from a human donor in good health. The rearrangement joins TRBV5-4 to TRBJ2-5; no definite D call. The specimen sequenced was CD4+ T cells from PBMCs, cultured in vitro. CDR3 sequence reads: CASSLRATGLETQYF. The CDR3 DNA reads TGTGCCAGCAGCTTACGGGCTACCGGTTTAGAGACCCAGTACTTC. Looking up the rest from reference TRBV5-4 and TRBJ2-5 gives the full variable domain: ETGVTQSPTHLIKTRGQQVTLRCSSQSGHNTVSWYQQALGQGPQFIFQYYREEENGRGNFPPRFSGLQFPNYSSELNVNALELDDSALYLCASSLRATGLETQYFGPGTRLLVL.